One and the same sample provided the 4 T cell receptor beta chains below, sequenced in a study of spatial heterogeneity in lung cancer. Notes on the study in general: Intratumoral expanded alpha and beta TCR counts were found to track tumor mutation counts.

TCRdb fed the 5' RACE reads into MiXCR, producing one record per CDR3 protein. In the table there are fewer than 13,000 distinct CDR3 sequences, 9.5% to 15% of which are singletons. Their antigen targets remain unknown. Regarding time point: sample taken at primary tumor resection. Sample: lung tumor tissue, taken at surgery. These receptors all come from a male donor with early-stage non-small cell lung cancer.

The rearrangement links TRBV20-1 to TRBJ1-5; tentatively, D is TRBD1 (5 bases). Germline CDR1 DFQATT, CDR2 SNEGSKA (reference sequence). The CDR3 is 13 amino acids. Trimming removed 3 bases from V and 16 bases from J, with 22 bases in between. The CDR3 sequence is CSASDSQVQPPHF. The CDR3 bases are TGCAGTGCTAGTGACAGCCAGGTACAGCCCCCTCATTTT.

In its sample, this clonotype was seen many times. The chain recombines TRBV29-1 with TRBJ2-1; D remains unclear. V dropped 4 bases and J dropped 6 bases, with 10 bases sitting between them. The CDR3 is 12 amino acids. The germline V gene encodes CDR1 SQVTM and CDR2 ANQGSEA. The CDR3 protein is CSVGGKGNEQFF. The CDR3 DNA follows: TGCAGCGTTGGAGGCAAAGGCAATGAGCAGTTCTTC.

The sample holds many counts of this clonotype. V is TRBV5-6 and J is TRBJ2-3; 9 bases agree with TRBD2. This CDR3 is 15 amino acids long. The V gene's germline CDR1 is SGHDT and CDR2 YYEEEE. With 2 bases clipped from V and 7 bases from J, the junction kept 8 bases outside the gene matches. This CDR3 is CASSFSGGRGNTQYF. The CDR3 DNA is TGTGCCAGCAGCTTTAGCGGGGGTCGGGGAAATACGCAGTATTTT.

V is TRBV2 and J is TRBJ2-1; D remains ambiguous. This CDR3 spans 15 amino acids. Trimming shortened V by 2 bases and J by 1 base, and 9 bases separated the two germline ends. Germline values: CDR1 SNHLY, CDR2 FYNNEI. This chain's CDR3 is CASSESPGSYNEQFF. CDR3 nucleotide sequence: TGTGCCAGCAGTGAAAGCCCCGGGTCCTACAATGAGCAGTTCTTC.